This T cell receptor beta chain was sequenced for a study of cytomegalovirus exposure and HLA in healthy donors (TCRdb year 2017). About the full investigation: An earlier analysis of 587 of the donors reported 276 Gb of sequence data and 117 million unique TCR beta sequences obtained from 150 million to 200 million T cells. Roughly 310 gigabases of sequencing data and approximately 85 million unique TCR sequences were included in an early release covering around 600 HLA-typed donors. Of the 300 to 500 genotyped donors, 81% were placed in the genetic ancestry cluster associated with self-reported Caucasian donors. The study aimed to test whether signatures of past pathogen exposure could be identified by cataloging public T cell receptors. Using immunosequencing, the study profiled T cell repertoires from about 650 subjects and related those repertoires to cytomegalovirus serostatus. In addition to the first cohort of 666 subjects, a separate validation cohort of approximately 120 different subjects was used. The study combined high-throughput TCR immunosequencing, statistical association of individual TCRs with disease status, and machine learning to predict cytomegalovirus infection status. A later analysis re-examined previously published TCR beta repertoires from just over 650 donors and added high-resolution HLA genotyping to investigate patterns of TCR occurrence. Rather than using new phenotypic data, the later analysis identified candidate immune exposures from TCR beta sequences and from how often those sequences occurred across donors. To decide whether each TCR beta V gene segment behaved as functional or pseudogenic, an earlier analysis of some 540 of the donors relied on high-throughput TCR beta sequencing. Donor age, sex, ethnicity and CMV serostatus were compiled together with the repertoire data. In a later genetic analysis, genome-wide SNP genotypes for about three fifths of the roughly 670 donors were used, and that subset was treated as a discovery cohort. All discovery cohort repertoires had been generated using a single sequencing platform. Class I and class II HLA loci were covered by the typing at four-digit resolution. The number of typed donors differed by locus: roughly 629-640 for A, B, C, DRB1 and DQB1; approximately 520 for DQA1; 600 to 610 for DPA1; and about 450 for DPB1. Four or five DR-DQ haplotypes were handled as single units for association and clustering because linkage in the cohort was strong. Among about 400 genotyped donors of the cohort, an average of around 250,000 unique TCR beta nucleotide sequences was sequenced per donor, of which 15% to 20% were non-productive.

At the junction V is shortened by 1 base and J by 8 bases, with 9 bases in between. The CDR3, cysteine through phenylalanine, is 13 amino acids long. Just CDR3 DNA is preserved here, 39 bases in frame from base 1. The CDR1 and CDR2 encoded by the germline V gene (reference sequence) are SEHNR and FQNEAQ. What the authors observed across the whole study: The cohort was sequenced for TCR beta chains only, and without alpha or paired-chain data the features that could be detected were limited. The study gave a list of about 150 TCR beta chains associated with cytomegalovirus. According to a later genetic analysis, donors in an Asian-associated ancestry cluster had fewer N-insertions in productive TCRs than the approximately 610-donor mean. Seventeen rarely observed V segments, including chromosome 9 orphons, were excluded from the earlier analysis of several hundred of the donors because counts were too low. The 87-base-pair reads could not distinguish some IMGT-functional V segments, including TRBV6-2 and TRBV6-3, so those segments were excluded. In vitro tests confirmed that a few of the cytomegalovirus-associated TCR beta chains recognize cytomegalovirus antigens. A later analysis found that most CMV-associated TCR beta chains appeared HLA-restricted, with HLA associations seemingly driven largely by CMV exposure. In a later analysis, 15,000 to 20,000 TCR beta sequences were associated with specific HLA alleles at a false discovery rate of 0.05. Sequencing depth was assumed to be roughly uniform across donors in the presence/absence analyses, though that assumption may not hold. Assigning TCR associations to individual alleles was difficult when HLA alleles, especially DR and DQ, strongly co-occurred. The only immune exposure information available for the cohort was CMV serostatus. Linkage disequilibrium might explain the correlated functional status among segregating V segments, but an unknown experimental factor could not be ruled out. In a later analysis, HLA-associated TCR beta chains showed more clonal expansion and lower generation probabilities than non-associated chains that were equally common. In a later analysis, the rate of TCR association differed among HLA loci, with DRB1 alleles having the most associated TCRs and HLA-C alleles having the fewest. V-gene and J-gene trimming of TCR beta chains was associated with a missense DCLRE1C variant in a later genetic analysis, and the association was replicated in an independent cohort. Because HLA typing was unavailable for some donors at each locus, only the typed subset was used in association tests. In a later analysis, several top co-occurrence clusters were reported to appear linked to parvovirus B19, influenza, CMV and Epstein-Barr virus. The authors suggested that the approach could potentially be generalized to other disease states and immunological phenotypes. An earlier analysis of approximately 600 of the donors showed that most TCR beta V segments appeared in productive rearrangements either about 90% or about 30% of the time, which broadly matched IMGT annotations. A further reported finding was that TCR beta sequences accurately predicted the HLA-A and HLA-B alleles for most subjects in the first cohort. Most TCR sequences were observed very rarely across donors, whereas some public TCRs were present in many individuals. A cluster of highly shared sequence variants was judged likely to be a technical artifact of the sequencing pipeline. The classifier was reported to diagnose cytomegalovirus status with high specificity and sensitivity in both the original and validation cohorts.

The cohort consisted of hundreds of healthy bone marrow donors. At the time of sampling, every cohort member was nominally healthy, though immune exposures that went unrecorded were likely present. The donor was CMV seronegative and was included in the group of a few hundred seronegative cohort members. Each donor provided a peripheral blood sample, and peripheral blood mononuclear cells were used for TCR beta sequencing. Genomic DNA extraction from the blood cell samples was performed with the Qiagen DNeasy Blood Extraction Kit. To note about this clone: The antigen this receptor binds is unknown. No per-base quality is available; no much larger clone lies one base away.

Library creation used the immunoSEQ multiplex PCR assay. The multiplex PCR relied on a mix of 60 forward primers for TCR Vbeta segments and 13 reverse primers for TCR Jbeta segments. The CDR3 region of rearranged TCR beta genes was amplified from genomic DNA by a multiplex PCR assay. On the Illumina HiSeq System, the amplified TCR beta libraries were sequenced as 87-base-pair reads. In the original analysis: In a later analysis, some 80 million unique TCR beta chains were counted across the approximately 670 repertoires, and approximately 11 million of these chains were shared by at least two donors. To remove PCR and sequencing errors, raw reads were error-corrected and collapsed into unique sequences using a nearest-neighbor algorithm that merged closely related sequences. CDR3 sequences were aligned to IMGT reference sequences to assign V, D and J gene segments. For a sequence to be retained, a match of at least six nucleotides to both a V gene segment and a J gene segment was required. A rearrangement counted as productive if the CDR3 had no stop codons and remained in frame with V and J, and every other rearrangement counted as non-productive. Following IMGT convention, CDR3 was defined as the stretch from the second conserved V-encoded cysteine to the conserved J-encoded phenylalanine. The earlier analysis of 587 of the donors excluded sequences that lacked an unambiguous match to a single V gene segment. In an earlier analysis of 587 of the donors, V segments were called functional above 56.7% productive rearrangements and were called segregating when the between-donor standard deviation exceeded 5%. A statistical classification framework was developed to diagnose cytomegalovirus status using the catalog of TCR beta chain sequences. In a later analysis, TCR nucleotide sequences were compared against IMGT/GENE-DB human TR gene sequences so that V and J genes could be assigned. The TCRdist pipeline was used in a later analysis to assign CDR3 sequences and most-parsimonious VDJ recombination scenarios. A later analysis defined each TCR beta chain by its CDR3 amino acid sequence plus V-gene family, and excluded reads lacking a unique V-gene family. To address suspected cross-contamination and a sequencing artifact, a later analysis removed around 590 highly shared, low-generation-probability nucleotide sequences. For each public chain, a later analysis derived a clonal expansion index from normalized ranks of inferred template counts within each repertoire. In a later analysis, generation probabilities were computed using a VDJ recombination model fitted to out-of-frame rearrangements, and the results were checked against IGoR. In a later analysis, hypergeometric tests were used to score TCR-TCR, TCR-HLA and TCR-CMV co-occurrence, with a repertoire-size bias correction applied to TCR pairs. False discovery rates were estimated in a later analysis by permuting HLA or CMV assignments 20 times. In a later analysis, co-occurring TCRs were grouped using DBSCAN, with TCRdist sequence similarity added in when clustering inside HLA-allele-positive subsets. Repertoires with fewer than 30,000 or more than 120,000 public chains were left out of co-occurrence clustering, as were a few repertoires with anomalous nucleotide sharing. In TCRdb, the immuneACCESS table is reduced to in-frame sequences with V and J assigned. These tables do not hold every clone; where another copy was compared, an unresolved V gene accounts for under half, and the others remain unexplained. V and J calls and clone size follow that table, whereas D and trimming were derived from the DNA. The table for this sample lists about 200,000 clones; about three quarters of them were counted only once. 1.1% of the sample goes to the ten largest clones.

The sequence joins TRBV7-9 to TRBJ2-1, and possibly TRBD2, on 6 matching bases. Sequencing was done on a sample of PBMCs. This clonotype originated in a woman aged 35 to 49 in good health and CMV-seronegative. Here the CDR3 is given as CASSLVGRHEQFF. At the DNA level, the sequence is TGTGCCAGCAGCTTAGTGGGGAGGCATGAGCAGTTCTTC.